This T cell receptor beta chain was identified during a study of cytomegalovirus exposure and HLA in healthy donors. The study's findings and limits: TRBV6-2, TRBV6-3 and some other V segments were excluded as indistinguishable. Presence/absence analyses rested on an assumption that sequencing depth was roughly uniform across donors.

Germline V CDR1 and CDR2: SGHTA, FQGNSA. V was clipped by 2 bases and J by 11 bases, with 10 bases between them. This CDR3 is built from 12 residues. Worth noting for this clone: Antigen: not known.

The PCR contained 60 Vbeta and 13 Jbeta primers. Produced via immunoSEQ multiplex PCR; TCRdb's table is partial and in-frame only. The listing records about 74,000 clones. This cohort consisted of healthy bone marrow donors. J is TRBJ1-5 and V is TRBV7-2; D gene ambiguous. The TCR comes from a female donor in good health and CMV-seropositive. The specimen was PBMCs. The CDR3 DNA reads TGTGCCAGCAGCTTATCTTCGCGGTCCCAGCATTTT. Protein: CASSLSSRSQHF.